The rows below give T cell receptor beta chains drawn from one sample of a study of CD8 T cells in Susac syndrome. MiXCR, run by TCRdb on the immunoSEQ multiplex PCR reads, gives a single entry per CDR3 protein. The sample has over 100,000 distinct CDR3 sequences; 96% are singletons. The sequenced sample was CD4+ T cells from PBMCs. The source is a human donor with Susac syndrome. CDR3s include the opening cysteine and the closing phenylalanine or tryptophan. D genes are given only for firm matches. Clone sizes are given selectively: once, few, many, or a class where the clone is expanded.

V gene	clone size	D gene	J gene	CDR3 DNA	CDR3 protein
TRBV6-4	once	TRBD2	TRBJ2-1	TGTGCCAGCAGCCGACTAGCGTTTAACAATGAGCAGTTCTTC	CASSRLAFNNEQFF
TRBV7-2	.	TRBD1	TRBJ2-2	TGTGCCAGCAGCCCCCGGAAGGGGGCAACCGGGGAGCTGTTTTTT	CASSPRKGATGELFF
TRBV5-1	.	TRBD1	TRBJ2-7	TGCGCCAGCAGCCGCGACAGGGGAGGCTACGAGCAGTACTTC	CASSRDRGGYEQYF
TRBV29-1	.	.	TRBJ2-5	TGCAGCGTCCCACTGATGGGACTCCAAGAGACCCAGTACTTC	CSVPLMGLQETQYF
TRBV2	.	.	TRBJ2-7	TGTGCCAGCAGTCCCGGGCCCCAACGCGGAACCTACGAGCAGTACTTC	CASSPGPQRGTYEQYF
TRBV20-1	once	.	TRBJ1-5	TGCAGTGCTAGGTGGGGTTCGACTTACAATCAGCCCCAGCATTTT	CSARWGSTYNQPQHF
TRBV6-5	once	TRBD1	TRBJ2-4	TGTGCCAGCAGCCTTTTCGGACAGGGCACAAACATTCAGTACTTC	CASSLFGQGTNIQYF
TRBV19	.	.	TRBJ2-1	TGTGCCAGTAGTATACCCGGAGGTGAGCAGTTCTTC	CASSIPGGEQFF
TRBV5-5	.	.	TRBJ1-2	TGTGCCAGCAGCCTTACCAGGGGTTTTACCTATGGCTACACCTTC	CASSLTRGFTYGYTF
TRBV4-2	.	TRBD2	TRBJ2-3	TGTGCCAGCAGCCAAGCTAGCGGTCGCACAGATACGCAGTATTTT	CASSQASGRTDTQYF
TRBV15	.	TRBD2	TRBJ2-1	TGTGCCACCAGCACTAAACCCAGGACGTCGGGAGGGCTGCCAAATGAGCAGTTCTTC	CATSTKPRTSGGLPNEQFF
TRBV7-9	.	.	TRBJ1-2	TGTGCCAGCAGCCCCCGGACCGCTAACTATGGCTACACCTTC	CASSPRTANYGYTF
TRBV12-5	.	.	TRBJ2-7	TGTGCTACAGGAGCAGGGGTTTGGTACGAGCAGTACTTC	CATGAGVWYEQYF
TRBV20-1	.	.	TRBJ2-1	TGCAGTGCTGGGAGAAGCTCCTACAATGAGCAGTTCTTC	CSAGRSSYNEQFF
TRBV9	.	.	TRBJ2-5	TGTGCCAGCAGCGTAGATAGCGGAAGGGCAGAGACCCAGTACTTC	CASSVDSGRAETQYF
TRBV10-3	.	TRBD1	TRBJ2-6	TGTGCCACTCTTGGGGGACAGGGACCTAGGCGTGGGGCCAACGTCCTGACTTTC	CATLGGQGPRRGANVLTF
TRBV5-6	.	.	TRBJ1-5	TGTGCCAGCAGCTTGTTACAGGCAAGTAATCAGCCCCAGCATTTT	CASSLLQASNQPQHF
TRBV4-2	.	.	TRBJ2-7	TGTGCCAGCAGCCAAGATTCATCGGGAGGACAGGGATACACCTACGAGCAGTACTTC	CASSQDSSGGQGYTYEQYF
TRBV14	.	.	TRBJ2-5	TGTGCCAGCAGCCAAGGTCTCGAGACCCAGTACTTC	CASSQGLETQYF
TRBV12-3/TRBV12-4	.	.	TRBJ2-4	TGTGCCAGCAGTCCGTCCTGGGCTCTAGCCAAAAACATTCAGTACTTC	CASSPSWALAKNIQYF
TRBV11-2	.	.	TRBJ2-1	TGTGCCAGCAGCTTAGCCAGGGGAGGAGGTCGCAATGAGCAGTTCTTC	CASSLARGGGRNEQFF
TRBV10-3	.	.	TRBJ2-1	TGTGCCACCACCCCTCCCGAGGGCTCCTACAATGAGCAGTTCTTC	CATTPPEGSYNEQFF
TRBV2	.	.	TRBJ1-5	TGTGCCAGCAGTGATGGAGGTGGGGCGTTTAGCAATCAGCCCCAGCATTTT	CASSDGGGAFSNQPQHF
TRBV11-2	few	.	TRBJ2-5	TGTGCCAGCAGCCCCCTAGCGAACCAAGAGACCCAGTACTTC	CASSPLANQETQYF
TRBV4-2	.	TRBD2	TRBJ2-5	TGTGCCAGCAGCCAACAAACTAGCGGGATTTGGGAGACCCAGTACTTC	CASSQQTSGIWETQYF
TRBV29-1	.	.	TRBJ1-1	TGCAGCGTTTCGGCCCCCAAAATCGGAGCTTTCTTT	CSVSAPKIGAFF
TRBV20-1	once	.	TRBJ2-7	TGCAGTGCTGGGGTCGGCCCAGCATCCTACGAGCAGTACTTC	CSAGVGPASYEQYF
TRBV5-1	.	.	TRBJ2-7	TGCGCCAGCAGAGGTCAGGGCCCCTACGAGCAGTACTTC	CASRGQGPYEQYF
TRBV6-5	.	.	TRBJ2-2	TGTGCCAGCAGTGACACACCCGGGGAGCTGTTTTTT	CASSDTPGELFF
TRBV20-1	.	.	TRBJ1-5	TGCAGTGCTTTACGAGGGGGAGGCAATCAGCCCCAGCATTTT	CSALRGGGNQPQHF
TRBV30	.	.	TRBJ1-3	TGTGCCTGGAGTGTAGCAGGGCTCGGAAACACCATATATTTT	CAWSVAGLGNTIYF
TRBV27	few	.	TRBJ1-1	TGTGCCAGCAGTCTCACAAGGAACACTGAAGCTTTCTTT	CASSLTRNTEAFF
TRBV6-5	few	.	TRBJ2-1	TGTGCCAGCAGTTACTCCCTCGCGAATGAGCAGTTCTTC	CASSYSLANEQFF
TRBV18	.	.	TRBJ1-1	TGTGCCAGCTCACCACCTCGGGGGTCGAACACTGAAGCTTTCTTT	CASSPPRGSNTEAFF
TRBV18	.	.	TRBJ1-2	TGTGCCAGCTCACCACTAGGGCAGCGAGCTAACTATGGCTACACCTTC	CASSPLGQRANYGYTF
TRBV2	.	.	TRBJ1-6	TGTGCCAGCAACACAGGGTTCATTTCACCCCTCCACTTT	CASNTGFISPLHF
TRBV12-3/TRBV12-4	.	.	TRBJ2-7	TGTGCCAGCAGTGAGACGGGGGCTTCCTACGAGCAGTACTTC	CASSETGASYEQYF
TRBV6-5	.	.	TRBJ1-5	TGTGCCAGCAGTTACTTGGCAGGCAATCAGCCCCAGCATTTT	CASSYLAGNQPQHF
TRBV6-5	.	.	TRBJ2-5	TGTGCCAGCAACTCCGACCCCGGTGAGGAGACCCAGTACTTC	CASNSDPGEETQYF
TRBV4-2	.	.	TRBJ2-7	TGTGCCAGCAGCCAAGAGAGATCGAACTACGAGCAGTACTTC	CASSQERSNYEQYF
TRBV18	.	.	TRBJ2-7	TGTGCCAGCTCAGGGGACTTCCTCTCCTACGAGCAGTACTTC	CASSGDFLSYEQYF
TRBV5-4	.	.	TRBJ2-7	TGTGCCAGCAGCCGCCGGGATTTCCCACCTTACGAGCAGTACTTC	CASSRRDFPPYEQYF
TRBV15	once	.	TRBJ2-5	TGTGCCACCAGCAGAGGAAGCGGCGGCCAAGAGACCCAGTACTTC	CATSRGSGGQETQYF